This TCR beta chain was captured in a study of early T cells in non-severe SARS-CoV-2 infection. Via MiXCR, TCRdb re-called the 5' RACE reads, giving one row per CDR3 protein. The sample holds about 99,000 distinct CDR3 sequences; 16% are singletons and the top ten take 1.3%. The CDR3 length is 14 residues. In germline, CDR1 is SGHRS, CDR2 YFSETQ. The J segment lost 5 bases and the V segment lost 2 bases, leaving 4 bases of the junction unmatched. Sequencing was carried out using whole blood. The chain uses TRBV5-1 and TRBJ1-1, with 9 positions matching TRBD1. The source of this sequence is an adult who was a healthcare worker with PCR-confirmed SARS-CoV-2 infection or an uninfected control (not recorded which). As DNA, the CDR3 is TGCGCCAGCAGCTTAGATGGGACAGGGACTGAAGCTTTCTTT. Its translation: CASSLDGTGTEAFF.